This TCR beta chain was identified during a study of T cell changes during pregnancy in multiple sclerosis. J gave up 9 bases and V 6 bases, and 10 bases lay outside the gene matches. The CDR3 runs 15 residues. Germline lookup yields CDR1 MDHEN and CDR2 SYDVKM. Measured with immunoSEQ multiplex PCR; TCRdb has only the in-frame clones, and not every one. This sample yields some 80,000 clones, of which about 93% are seen a single time; approximately 1% belongs to the top ten. This specimen was peripheral blood, taken in the first trimester of pregnancy. The genes are TRBV28 and TRBJ2-1, with 11 positions matching TRBD2. The source of this sequence is a female donor with multiple sclerosis, enrolled in a pregnancy study. As DNA, the CDR3 is TGTGCCAGCAGAGGGCGACTAGCGGGAAAAGGTGAGCAGTTCTTC. It yields the protein CASRGRLAGKGEQFF.